This TCR beta chain emerged from a study of Graves' ophthalmopathy and Graves' hyperthyroidism. Overall study: Over 18 months of follow-up, stable hyperthyroidism required that no ophthalmopathy appear.

For repertoire sequencing, the TCR beta CDR3 regions were amplified from RNA transcripts. An opening RT-PCR round employed HTBI primers and preceded a second-round multiplex PCR. TCRdb reanalysed the multiplex PCR reads using MiXCR and keeps one entry per CDR3 protein. Of more than 1,000,000 distinct CDR3 sequences listed, about 40% were seen once; the top ten hold 11%. Pregnant or lactating patients and those with other autoimmune diseases or uncontrolled infections were excluded. Clinicians diagnosed using symptoms, serum thyroxine, TRAb, thyroid ultrasound and orbital computed tomography. The sequencing sample was made of peripheral blood or thyroid tissue (not recorded which). The sequence was obtained from an adult man with Graves' hyperthyroidism.

CDR3 residues: CASSLTLRGEAFF. CDR3 sequence (DNA): TGTGCCAGCAGCTTGACCTTGCGGGGTGAAGCTTTCTTT. The chain employs TRBV5-6 and TRBJ1-1; no reliable D call. V was trimmed by 1 base and J by 7 bases, leaving 11 bases between them. The CDR3 runs to 13 residues. Germline-derived CDR1 and CDR2 are SGHDT and YYEEEE.